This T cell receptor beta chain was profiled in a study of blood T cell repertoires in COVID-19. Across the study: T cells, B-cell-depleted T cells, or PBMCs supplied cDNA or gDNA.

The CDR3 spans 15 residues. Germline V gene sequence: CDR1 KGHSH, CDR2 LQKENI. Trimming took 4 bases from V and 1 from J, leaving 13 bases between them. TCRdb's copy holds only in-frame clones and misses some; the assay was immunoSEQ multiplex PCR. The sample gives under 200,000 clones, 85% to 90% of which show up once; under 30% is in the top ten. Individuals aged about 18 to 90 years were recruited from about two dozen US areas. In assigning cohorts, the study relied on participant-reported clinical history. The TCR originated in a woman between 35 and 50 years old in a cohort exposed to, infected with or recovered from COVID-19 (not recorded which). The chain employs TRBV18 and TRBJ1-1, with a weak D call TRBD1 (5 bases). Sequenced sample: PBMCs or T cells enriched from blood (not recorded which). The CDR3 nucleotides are TGTGCCAGCTCACAAACCAGGGTAGGGAACACTGAAGCTTTCTTT. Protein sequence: CASSQTRVGNTEAFF.